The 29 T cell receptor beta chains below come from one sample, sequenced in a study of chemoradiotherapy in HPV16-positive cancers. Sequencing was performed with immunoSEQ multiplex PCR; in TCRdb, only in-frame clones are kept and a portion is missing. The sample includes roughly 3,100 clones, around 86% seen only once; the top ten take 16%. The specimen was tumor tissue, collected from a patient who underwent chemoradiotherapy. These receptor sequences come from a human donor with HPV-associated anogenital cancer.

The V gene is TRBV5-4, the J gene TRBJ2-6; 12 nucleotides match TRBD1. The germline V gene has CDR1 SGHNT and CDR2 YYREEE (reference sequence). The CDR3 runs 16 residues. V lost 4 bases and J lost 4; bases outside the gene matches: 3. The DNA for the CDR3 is TGTGCCAGCAGCAGGGGACAGGGGGCAGGGGCCAACGTCCTGACTTTC. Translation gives CASSRGQGAGANVLTF.

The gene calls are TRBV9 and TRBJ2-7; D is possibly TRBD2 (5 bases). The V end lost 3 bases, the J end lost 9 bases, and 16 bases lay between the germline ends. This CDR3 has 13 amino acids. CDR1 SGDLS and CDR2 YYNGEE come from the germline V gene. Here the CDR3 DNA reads TGTGCCAGCAGCGGGGGAGATCTACGAGGGCAGTACTTC. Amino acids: CASSGGDLRGQYF.

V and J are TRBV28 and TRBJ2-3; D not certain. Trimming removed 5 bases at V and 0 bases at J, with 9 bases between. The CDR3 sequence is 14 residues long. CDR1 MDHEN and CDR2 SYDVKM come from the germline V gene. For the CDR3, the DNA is TGTGCCAGCAGTCCCCGGGTTAGCACAGATACGCAGTATTTT. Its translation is CASSPRVSTDTQYF.

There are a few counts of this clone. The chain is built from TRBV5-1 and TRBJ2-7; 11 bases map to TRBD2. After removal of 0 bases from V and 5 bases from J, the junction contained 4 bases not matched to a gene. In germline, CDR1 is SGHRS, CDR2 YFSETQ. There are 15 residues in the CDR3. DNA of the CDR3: TGCGCCAGCAGCTTGGTACTAGCGGGAGTAGACGAGCAGTACTTC. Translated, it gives CASSLVLAGVDEQYF.

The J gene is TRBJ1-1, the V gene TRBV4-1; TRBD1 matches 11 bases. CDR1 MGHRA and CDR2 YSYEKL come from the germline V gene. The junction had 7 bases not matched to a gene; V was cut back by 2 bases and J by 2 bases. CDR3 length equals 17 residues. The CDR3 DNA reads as TGCGCCAGCAGCCAACGTATGGGACAGGGGGTAAACACTGAAGCTTTCTTT. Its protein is CASSQRMGQGVNTEAFF.

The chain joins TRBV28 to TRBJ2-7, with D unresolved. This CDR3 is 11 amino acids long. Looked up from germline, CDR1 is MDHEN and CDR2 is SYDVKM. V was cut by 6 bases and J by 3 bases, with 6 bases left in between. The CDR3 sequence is CASRYSYEQYF. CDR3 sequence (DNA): TGTGCCAGCAGATACAGCTACGAGCAGTACTTC.

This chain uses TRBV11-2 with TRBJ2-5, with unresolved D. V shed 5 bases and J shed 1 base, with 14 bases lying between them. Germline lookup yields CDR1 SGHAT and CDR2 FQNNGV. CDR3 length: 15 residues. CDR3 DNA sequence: TGTGCCAGCAGCCTATACCGGACGGCCCAAGAGACCCAGTACTTC. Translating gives CASSLYRTAQETQYF.

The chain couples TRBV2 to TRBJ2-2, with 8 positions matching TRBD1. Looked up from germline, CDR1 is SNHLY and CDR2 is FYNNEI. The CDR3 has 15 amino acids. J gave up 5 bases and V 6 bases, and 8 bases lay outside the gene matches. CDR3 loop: CASSADRAETGELFF. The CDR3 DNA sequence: TGTGCCAGCAGCGCGGACAGGGCGGAGACCGGGGAGCTGTTTTTT. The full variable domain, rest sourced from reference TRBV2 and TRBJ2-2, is EPEVTQTPSHQVTQMGQEVILRCVPISNHLYFYWYRQILGQKVEFLVSFYNNEISEKSEIFDDQFSVERPDGSNFTLKIRSTKLEDSAMYFCASSADRAETGELFFGEGSRLTVL.

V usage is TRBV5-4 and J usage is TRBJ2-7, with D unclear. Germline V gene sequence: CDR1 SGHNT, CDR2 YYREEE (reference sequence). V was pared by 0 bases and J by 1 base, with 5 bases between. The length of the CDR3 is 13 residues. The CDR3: CASSLEGSYEQYF. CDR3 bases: TGTGCCAGCAGCTTGGAAGGATCCTACGAGCAGTACTTC.

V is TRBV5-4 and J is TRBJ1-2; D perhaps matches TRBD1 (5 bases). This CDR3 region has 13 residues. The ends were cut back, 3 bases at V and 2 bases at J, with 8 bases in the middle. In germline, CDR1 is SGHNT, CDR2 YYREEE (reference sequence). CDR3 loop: CASSWRQNYGYTF. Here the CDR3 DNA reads TGTGCCAGCAGCTGGAGACAGAACTATGGCTACACCTTC.

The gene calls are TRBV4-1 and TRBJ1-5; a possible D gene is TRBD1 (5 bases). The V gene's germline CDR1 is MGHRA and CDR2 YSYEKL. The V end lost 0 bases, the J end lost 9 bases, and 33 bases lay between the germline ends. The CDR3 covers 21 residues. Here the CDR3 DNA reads TGCGCCAGCAGCCAAGACATCATAGTGGGCTTTCGGACGGGGGGAATCTTGCCCCAGCATTTT. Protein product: CASSQDIIVGFRTGGILPQHF.

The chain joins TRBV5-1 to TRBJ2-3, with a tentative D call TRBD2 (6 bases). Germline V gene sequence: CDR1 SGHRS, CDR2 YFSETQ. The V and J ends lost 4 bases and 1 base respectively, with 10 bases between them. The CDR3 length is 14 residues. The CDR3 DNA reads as TGCGCCAGCAGCGCGGGATTTGGCACAGATACGCAGTATTTT. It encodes CASSAGFGTDTQYF. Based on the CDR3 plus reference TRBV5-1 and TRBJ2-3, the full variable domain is KAGVTQTPRYLIKTRGQQVTLSCSPISGHRSVSWYQQTPGQGLQFLFEYFSETQRNKGNFPGRFSGRQFSNSRSEMNVSTLELGDSALYLCASSAGFGTDTQYFGPGTRLTVL.

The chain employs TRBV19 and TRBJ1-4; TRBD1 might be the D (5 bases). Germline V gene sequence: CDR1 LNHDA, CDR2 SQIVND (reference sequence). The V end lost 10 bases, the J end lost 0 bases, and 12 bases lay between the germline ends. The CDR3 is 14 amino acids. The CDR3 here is CATSDTTTNEKLFF. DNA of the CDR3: TGTGCCACCTCGGACACGACAACTAATGAAAAACTGTTTTTT.

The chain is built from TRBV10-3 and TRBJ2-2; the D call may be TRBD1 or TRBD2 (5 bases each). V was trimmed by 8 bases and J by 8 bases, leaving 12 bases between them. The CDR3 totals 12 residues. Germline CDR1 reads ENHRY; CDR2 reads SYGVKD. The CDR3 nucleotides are TGTGCCATCGGCCCGGGACGGGGGGAGCTGTTTTTT. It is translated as CAIGPGRGELFF.

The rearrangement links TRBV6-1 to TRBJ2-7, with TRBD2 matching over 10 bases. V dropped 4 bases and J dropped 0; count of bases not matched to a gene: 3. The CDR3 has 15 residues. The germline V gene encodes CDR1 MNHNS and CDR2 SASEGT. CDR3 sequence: CASSVSGGTSYEQYF. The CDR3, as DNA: TGTGCCAGCAGTGTTAGCGGGGGGACCTCCTACGAGCAGTACTTC.

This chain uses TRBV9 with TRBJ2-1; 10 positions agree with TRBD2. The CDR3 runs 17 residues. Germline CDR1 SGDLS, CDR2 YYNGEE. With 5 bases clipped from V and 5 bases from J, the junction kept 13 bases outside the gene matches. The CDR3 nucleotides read TGTGCCAGCAGTCTCACCCCACTAGCGGGAATCAACAATGAGCAGTTCTTC. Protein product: CASSLTPLAGINNEQFF.

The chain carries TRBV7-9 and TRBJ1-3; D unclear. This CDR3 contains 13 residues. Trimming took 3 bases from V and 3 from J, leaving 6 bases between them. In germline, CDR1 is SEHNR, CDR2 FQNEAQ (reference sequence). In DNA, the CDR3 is TGTGCCAGCAGCTTCTATATTGGAAACACCATATATTTT. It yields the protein CASSFYIGNTIYF.

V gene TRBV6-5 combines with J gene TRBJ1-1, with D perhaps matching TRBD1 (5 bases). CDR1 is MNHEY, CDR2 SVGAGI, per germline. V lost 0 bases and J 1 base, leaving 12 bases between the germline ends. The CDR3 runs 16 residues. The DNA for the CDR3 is TGTGCCAGCAGTTACTCGACGGGGCGTGGGAACACTGAAGCTTTCTTT. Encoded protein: CASSYSTGRGNTEAFF.

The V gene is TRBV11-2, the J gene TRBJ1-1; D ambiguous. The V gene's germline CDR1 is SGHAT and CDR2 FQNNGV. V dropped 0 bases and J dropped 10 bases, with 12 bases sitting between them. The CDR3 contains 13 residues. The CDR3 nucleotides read TGTGCCAGCAGCTTAGATTTATCCGACGGAGCTTTCTTT. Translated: CASSLDLSDGAFF.

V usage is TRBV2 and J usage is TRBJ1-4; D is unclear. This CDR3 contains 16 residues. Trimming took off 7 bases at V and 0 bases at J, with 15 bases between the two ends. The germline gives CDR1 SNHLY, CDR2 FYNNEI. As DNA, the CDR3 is TGTGCCAGCATGAGGGAAGATTTAACAACTAATGAAAAACTGTTTTTT. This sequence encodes CASMREDLTTNEKLFF.

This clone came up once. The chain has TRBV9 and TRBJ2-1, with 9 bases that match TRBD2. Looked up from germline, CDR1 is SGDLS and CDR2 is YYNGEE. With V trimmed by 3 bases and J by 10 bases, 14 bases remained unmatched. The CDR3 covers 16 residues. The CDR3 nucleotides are TGTGCCAGCAGCGCTACAGCTAGCGGGGTAGGGGGAGAGCAGTTCTTC. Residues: CASSATASGVGGEQFF.

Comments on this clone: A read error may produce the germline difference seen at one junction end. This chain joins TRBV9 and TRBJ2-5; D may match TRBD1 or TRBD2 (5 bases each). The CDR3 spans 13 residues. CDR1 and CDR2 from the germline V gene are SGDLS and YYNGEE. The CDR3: CASSVSVRGPGDF. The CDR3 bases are TGTGCCAGCAGCGTGAGTGTTCGGGGACCCGGGGACTTC.

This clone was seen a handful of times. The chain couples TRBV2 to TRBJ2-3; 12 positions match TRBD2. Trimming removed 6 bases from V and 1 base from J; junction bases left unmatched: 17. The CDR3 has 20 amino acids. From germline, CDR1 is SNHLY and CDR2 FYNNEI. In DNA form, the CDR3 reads TGTGCCAGCAGCACCCATGGACTAGCGGGGCCTCGGGGGGGCACAGATACGCAGTATTTT. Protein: CASSTHGLAGPRGGTDTQYF.

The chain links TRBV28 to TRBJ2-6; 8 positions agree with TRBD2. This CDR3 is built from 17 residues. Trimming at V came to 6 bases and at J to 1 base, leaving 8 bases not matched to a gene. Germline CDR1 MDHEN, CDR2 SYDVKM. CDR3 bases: TGTGCCAGCAGCGAAATCTCGGGGGGGTCTGGGGCCAACGTCCTGACTTTC. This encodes CASSEISGGSGANVLTF. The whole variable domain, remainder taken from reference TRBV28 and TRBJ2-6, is DVKVTQSSRYLVKRTGEKVFLECVQDMDHENMFWYRQDPGLGLRLIYFSYDVKMKEKGDIPEGYSVSREKKERFSLILESASTNQTSMYLCASSEISGGSGANVLTFGAGSRLTVL.

CDR3 nucleotide sequence: TGTGCCAGCAGCGTAGAAGGTTACGGGGGAGAGGCTTTCTTT. Translating gives CASSVEGYGGEAFF. The chain combines TRBV9 with TRBJ1-1; TRBD1 is a possible D gene (5 bases). The CDR3 runs to 14 residues. V was trimmed by 0 bases and J by 11 bases, leaving 17 bases between them. Germline CDR1 SGDLS, CDR2 YYNGEE.

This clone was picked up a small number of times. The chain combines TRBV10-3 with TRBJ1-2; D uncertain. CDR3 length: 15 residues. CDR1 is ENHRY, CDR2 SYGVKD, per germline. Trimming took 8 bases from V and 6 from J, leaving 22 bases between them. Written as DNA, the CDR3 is TGTGCCATCGGCTGGGGTGAATGGGGAGCTGATGGCTACACCTTC. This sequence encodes CAIGWGEWGADGYTF.

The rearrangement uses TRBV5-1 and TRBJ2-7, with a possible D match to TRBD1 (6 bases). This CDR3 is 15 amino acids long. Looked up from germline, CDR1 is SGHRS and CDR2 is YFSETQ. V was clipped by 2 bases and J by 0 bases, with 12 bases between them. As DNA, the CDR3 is TGCGCCAGCAGCTTTGGGGACACTCGCTCCTACGAGCAGTACTTC. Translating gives CASSFGDTRSYEQYF.

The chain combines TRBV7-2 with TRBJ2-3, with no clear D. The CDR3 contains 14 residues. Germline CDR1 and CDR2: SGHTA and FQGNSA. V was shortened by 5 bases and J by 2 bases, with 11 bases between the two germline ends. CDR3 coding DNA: TGTGCCAGCAGCCATCAGCGAGCCACAGATACGCAGTATTTT. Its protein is CASSHQRATDTQYF.

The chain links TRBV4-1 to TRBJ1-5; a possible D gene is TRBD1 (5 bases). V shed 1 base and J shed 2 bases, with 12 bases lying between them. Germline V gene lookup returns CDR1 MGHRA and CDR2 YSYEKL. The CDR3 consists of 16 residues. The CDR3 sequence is CASSQVFQGGNQPQHF. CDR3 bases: TGCGCCAGCAGCCAAGTCTTCCAGGGCGGCAATCAGCCCCAGCATTTT.